One sample yielded the 7 T cell receptor beta chains listed below, sequenced in a study of early T cells in non-severe SARS-CoV-2 infection (dated by TCRdb to the early 2020s). Library preparation was by 5' RACE. These reads were obtained on a NextSeq 500. The public reads were reanalyzed by TCRdb: fastp trimming at Q25, MiXCR alignment, in-frame beta chains only. Every entry covers one CDR3 protein and lists the most common genes and DNA from its rows. For this sample the table gives 75,000 to 100,000 distinct CDR3 sequences, of which 14% were detected only once. Clones ranked in the top ten supply over 9.5% of the sample. Source material: whole blood. The source is an adult who was a healthcare worker with PCR-confirmed SARS-CoV-2 infection or an uninfected control (not recorded which).

This clonotype has a count of ten or more. The chain recombines TRBV29-1 with TRBJ2-7, with D unclear. The CDR3 is made up of 12 amino acids. In germline, CDR1 is SQVTM, CDR2 ANQGSEA. The V end lost 0 bases, the J end lost 4 bases, and 7 bases lay between the germline ends. This CDR3 is CSVEDFVYEQYF. The CDR3 DNA reads as TGCAGCGTTGAAGATTTCGTTTACGAGCAGTACTTC.

V gene TRBV3-1 combines with J gene TRBJ2-3, with D unclear. V was pared by 0 bases and J by 7 bases, with 14 bases between. Germline CDR1 reads LGHDT; CDR2 reads YNNKEL (reference sequence). The CDR3 has 15 residues. The CDR3 protein is CASSQDSKAVHTQYF. For the CDR3, the DNA is TGTGCCAGCAGCCAAGATAGCAAGGCGGTGCATACGCAGTATTTT.

The chain recombines TRBV29-1 with TRBJ2-5, with 10 nucleotides matching TRBD1. Germline-derived CDR1 and CDR2 are SQVTM and ANQGSEA. This CDR3 is built from 13 residues. The junction had 8 bases not matched to a gene; V was cut back by 6 bases and J by 7 bases. This CDR3 reads CSVLTGGGGTQYF. In DNA form, the CDR3 reads TGCAGCGTGTTGACAGGGGGCGGCGGGACCCAGTACTTC.

The chain combines TRBV10-3 with TRBJ1-2; no reliable D call. V dropped 10 bases and J dropped 6 bases, with 21 bases sitting between them. Germline V gene data show CDR1 as ENHRY and CDR2 as SYGVKD. This CDR3 is 14 amino acids long. CDR3 nucleotides: TGTGCCAGCAGAAGGGCAGCCTCATTCGATGGCTACACCTTC. This translates into CASRRAASFDGYTF.

This chain connects TRBV20-1 to TRBJ2-3; D remains unclear. Trimming took off 6 bases at V and 3 bases at J, with 4 bases between the two ends. Germline CDR1 and CDR2: DFQATT and SNEGSKA (reference sequence). The CDR3 consists of 10 residues. CDR3 residues: CSAGTDTQYF. The CDR3 coding sequence is TGCAGTGCGGGGACAGATACGCAGTATTTT.

This clonotype is deemed medium-sized (0.01 to 0.1%). This sequence joins TRBV11-2 and TRBJ2-5; D gene uncertain. CDR1 is SGHAT and CDR2 is FQNNGV in the germline V gene. The V end lost 1 base, the J end lost 2 bases, and 11 bases lay between the germline ends. The CDR3 covers 15 residues. This chain's CDR3 is CASSLGWVAQETQYF. CDR3 coding DNA: TGTGCCAGCAGCTTAGGTTGGGTGGCACAAGAGACCCAGTACTTC.

V and J are TRBV6-5 and TRBJ1-6, with 8 bases that match TRBD1. V trimming: 5 bases; J trimming: 9 bases; junction bases outside the gene matches: 12. CDR3 length: 16 residues. Germline loops: CDR1 MNHEY, CDR2 SVGAGI. The CDR3 spells CASSAKTGEIGSPLHF. The CDR3 nucleotides read TGTGCCAGCAGTGCCAAGACAGGGGAAATTGGTTCACCCCTCCACTTT.